The T cell receptor (beta chain) under discussion was sequenced for a study of blood T cell repertoires in COVID-19. Study-level background: T cells, B-cell-depleted T cells, or PBMCs supplied cDNA or gDNA.

Some clones are missing from TCRdb's copy, which holds only in-frame ones; the method was immunoSEQ multiplex PCR. The data show 110,000 or so clones, 75% to 90% seen once. With V trimmed by 0 bases and J by 1 base, 8 bases remained unmatched. CDR1 is SGHRS and CDR2 is YFSETQ in the germline V gene. The CDR3 sequence is 19 residues long. The chain couples TRBV5-1 to TRBJ2-3, with 13 positions matching TRBD2. The sequence came from a woman aged 55-70 years with COVID-19, enrolled during active disease. The specimen sequenced was peripheral blood. DNA of the CDR3: TGCGCCAGCAGCTTGGGGAACAGCGGACTAGCGGGGGGCACAGATACGCAGTATTTT. It is translated as CASSLGNSGLAGGTDTQYF.